Below are 8 T cell receptor beta chains sequenced from a single sample in a study of blood T cell repertoires in COVID-19. Using immunoSEQ multiplex PCR, the repertoire was profiled, and TCRdb retains in-frame clones only, with some absent. The table includes approximately 220,000 clones, around 85% detected once. Material: PBMCs or T cells enriched from blood (not recorded which). The receptors stem from a middle-aged woman with acute COVID-19.

The chain uses TRBV28 and TRBJ1-5, with D maybe TRBD1 (5 bases). The V gene lost 3 bases and the J gene lost 7 bases, with 13 bases spanning the gap. Germline V gene data show CDR1 as MDHEN and CDR2 as SYDVKM. The CDR3 covers 14 residues. CDR3 sequence (DNA): TGTGCCAGCAGTTTGGGGCAGGGTGACCAGCCCCAGCATTTT. This gives the protein CASSLGQGDQPQHF.

The chain employs TRBV10-2 and TRBJ1-1; 9 bases agree with TRBD1. Germline CDR1 reads WSHSY; CDR2 reads SAAADI. This CDR3 spans 14 amino acids. J was trimmed by 1 base and V by 10 bases; bases with no gene match: 7. The CDR3 is CATDSGQGNTEAFF. CDR3 DNA sequence: TGCGCCACCGACTCGGGACAGGGGAACACTGAAGCTTTCTTT.

The CDR3 loop reads CASSLGGGYTF. DNA of the CDR3: TGTGCCAGCAGCTTAGGAGGCGGCTACACCTTC. The chain links TRBV11-2 to TRBJ1-2; unclear D gene. Trimming took 1 base from V and 8 from J, leaving 5 bases between them. This CDR3 is built from 11 residues. Germline V gene sequence: CDR1 SGHAT, CDR2 FQNNGV.

The chain has TRBV19 and TRBJ2-2, with 8 bases that match TRBD1. Germline V CDR1 and CDR2: LNHDA, SQIVND (reference sequence). V gave up 8 bases and J gave up 0 bases; unmatched junction bases: 11. CDR3 length: 17 residues. The CDR3 is CASGRDRNYANTGELFF. The CDR3 coding sequence is TGTGCCAGTGGAAGGGACAGGAATTATGCGAACACCGGGGAGCTGTTTTTT.

The chain joins TRBV27 to TRBJ1-4; 7 nucleotides line up with TRBD1. Trimming cost V 2 bases and J 6 bases; bases outside gene matches: 3. The CDR3 has 14 amino acids. CDR1 and CDR2 from the germline V gene are MNHEY and SMNVEV (reference sequence). The CDR3 nucleotides are TGTGCCAGCAGTTTAGGAACAGGGGATGAAAAACTGTTTTTT. Translated: CASSLGTGDEKLFF.

This chain links TRBV6-5 with TRBJ2-7; TRBD1 might be the D (6 bases). V was clipped by 6 bases and J by 1 base, with 10 bases between them. Germline lookup yields CDR1 MNHEY and CDR2 SVGAGI. The CDR3 is 13 amino acids. CDR3 residues: CASRDRLSYEQYF. As DNA, the CDR3 is TGTGCCAGCAGAGACAGGCTGTCCTACGAGCAGTACTTC.

The rearrangement joins TRBV28 to TRBJ2-3; TRBD1 matches 7 bases. Germline V CDR1 and CDR2: MDHEN, SYDVKM. V shed 6 bases and J 4 bases; nucleotides not matched to a gene: 4. CDR3 length: 13 residues. The CDR3 bases are TGTGCCAGCAGCACAGGGGTGGCAGATACGCAGTATTTT. Amino acid sequence: CASSTGVADTQYF. The full variable domain, in which reference TRBV28 and TRBJ2-3 provide the parts outside the CDR3, is DVKVTQSSRYLVKRTGEKVFLECVQDMDHENMFWYRQDPGLGLRLIYFSYDVKMKEKGDIPEGYSVSREKKERFSLILESASTNQTSMYLCASSTGVADTQYFGPGTRLTVL.

The V and J genes are TRBV27 and TRBJ2-6, with 7 bases fitting TRBD1. J was trimmed by 3 bases and V by 10 bases; bases with no gene match: 18. CDR1 MNHEY and CDR2 SMNVEV come from the germline V gene (reference sequence). CDR3 length equals 18 residues. In nucleotides, the CDR3 is TGTGCCACCAACTACAGGGGATCCAAGCTCGTTGGGGCCAACGTCCTGACTTTC. It yields the protein CATNYRGSKLVGANVLTF.